Listed here are 17 T cell receptor beta chains from one sample, sequenced in a study of CD8+ T cells in alopecia areata. Cutaneous lymph node cells were pooled, and they were sorted using CD4, CD8alpha, NKG2D, NKG2ACE and other markers. As the sequencing template, cDNA was produced by extracting RNA and reverse transcribing it. The repertoire was sequenced with immunoSEQ multiplex PCR; TCRdb's copy has only in-frame clones and lacks some. The sample was found to contain around 300,000 clones, and every one recurs. Sequencing was carried out using CD4+ T cells sorted from a lymph node. The receptors shown here come from a C3H/HeJ mouse with alopecia areata. MHC haplotype of the strain: H2-k.

This clone turned up a few times. The listed genes are named as in mouse. The read stops 4 residues short of the end of the CDR3; the missing end is completed from the germline J gene. The chain is built from TRBV13-3 and TRBJ2-3; 12 bases map to TRBD1. CDR1 and CDR2 from the germline V gene are NNHDY and SYVADS. This CDR3 contains 15 residues. The V and J ends lost 4 bases and 1 base, in that order; junction bases with no gene match: 1. The DNA read from the CDR3 is TGTGCCAGCAGTCGGGACAGGGGGCGTGCAGAA. Translation: CASSRDRGRAE. The whole CDR3 protein reads CASSRDRGRAETLYF.

Regarding this clone: The gene names here belong to mouse. The sequence runs out 3 residues before the end of the CDR3; the remainder is reconstructed from the germline J gene. The chain joins TRBV5 to TRBJ1-6, with D possibly TRBD1 on 6 matching bases. TRBJ1-6 is an open reading frame, and its role is uncertain. Between the trimmed V and J ends, which lost 4 bases and 5 bases, there was a span of 9 bases. Per the germline V gene, CDR1 is LGHNA and CDR2 is YNLKQL (reference sequence). CDR3 size: 14 residues. The CDR3: CASSPTGHNSPLYF. Partial CDR3 DNA: TGTGCCAGCAGCCCGACAGGACATAATTCGCCC.

Notes on this clone: Each gene name is a mouse one. The read terminates 4 residues before the CDR3 end, so the remaining end is supplied by the germline J gene. This rearrangement joins TRBV5 to TRBJ2-1; 13 nucleotides match TRBD2. V shed 1 base and J 5 bases; nucleotides not matched to a gene: 2. The CDR3 length is 16 residues. The germline V gene encodes CDR1 LGHNA and CDR2 YNLKQL (reference sequence). CDR3 DNA, as far as it was read: TGTGCCAGCAGCCAAGGCGGGACTGGGGGGGATGCT. Residues: CASSQGGTGGDA. The full-length CDR3 reads as CASSQGGTGGDAEQFF.

With regard to this clone: Gene names follow the mouse nomenclature. The missing CDR3 end, 4 residues past where the read stops, is filled in from the germline J gene. The chain carries TRBV13-1 and TRBJ2-2; D perhaps matches TRBD2 (6 bases). The germline gives CDR1 NSHNY, CDR2 SYGAGN. The CDR3 extends over 15 amino acids. Trimming stripped 5 bases from V and 0 bases from J, with 11 bases between. The part of the CDR3 DNA that was read is TGTGCCAGCAGCGCTGGGGCCCCAAACACCGGG. It specifies CASSAGAPNTG. The full CDR3 protein reads CASSAGAPNTGQLYF.

With regard to this clone: Mouse gene names apply. The sequence runs out 4 residues before the end of the CDR3; the remainder is reconstructed from the germline J gene. The rearrangement joins TRBV19 to TRBJ2-2; 8 bases line up with TRBD1. Trimming took 6 bases from V and 0 from J; bases not matched to a gene: 4. The CDR3 is 15 residues long. The germline V gene has CDR1 FNHDT and CDR2 SITEND (reference sequence). CDR3 region: CASKRTGSNTGQLYF. The sequenced CDR3 bases are TGTGCCAGCAAGAGGACAGGGTCAAACACCGGG.

For this clone: The genes are named according to mouse. The CDR3 end lies 4 residues beyond the end of the read and is filled in from the germline J gene. V and J are TRBV1 and TRBJ2-1; 8 bases are shared with TRBD2. Trimming at V came to 3 bases and at J to 2 bases, leaving 3 bases not matched to a gene. The germline V gene has CDR1 NSQYPW and CDR2 LRSPGD (reference sequence). The CDR3 totals 15 residues. The covered CDR3 bases are TGCACCTGCAGTGCGCCGGGACTGGACTATGCT. It is translated as CTCSAPGLDYA. The entire CDR3 protein reads CTCSAPGLDYAEQFF.

This clone was counted a few times. Genes here carry mouse names. With the read ending 4 residues before the CDR3 end, the germline J gene is used to fill in that end. The gene calls are TRBV19 and TRBJ2-2, with TRBD2 matching 11 bases. J lost 1 base, V lost 5 bases, and 4 bases had no gene match. The length of the CDR3 is 16 residues. The germline V gene encodes CDR1 FNHDT and CDR2 SITEND (reference sequence). CDR3 DNA, as far as it was read: TGTGCCAGCAGACCCGGGACTGGGGGAAACACCGGG. Its translation: CASRPGTGGNTG. Given in full, the CDR3 is CASRPGTGGNTGQLYF.

Note on this clone: Mouse gene names and germline throughout. The sequence runs out 4 residues before the end of the CDR3; the remainder is reconstructed from the germline J gene. The genes are TRBV5 and TRBJ2-5; 10 bases align to TRBD2. Germline V gene data show CDR1 as LGHNA and CDR2 as YNLKQL (reference sequence). The CDR3 loop spans 16 amino acids. The covered CDR3 bases are TGTGCCAGCAGCCAAGAGCCTGGGGGGGCGCGAGAC. Encoded protein: CASSQEPGGARD. The full CDR3 reads CASSQEPGGARDTQYF.

With respect to this clone: Gene names and germline match the mouse. The CDR3 extends 4 residues past the end of the read, so its final part is completed from the germline J gene. The sample contains more than one DNA sequence encoding this CDR3. The rearrangement links TRBV31 to TRBJ1-2, with a weak D call TRBD1 (6 bases). Germline V gives CDR1 GKSSPN, CDR2 SITVG. This CDR3 has 14 amino acids. Trimming shortened V by 0 bases and J by 0 bases, and 8 bases separated the two germline ends. The CDR3 bases that were read are TGTGCCTGGAGTCTAGGGGGGCCAAACTCC. Protein sequence: CAWSLGGPNS. The whole CDR3 sequence reads CAWSLGGPNSDYTF.

This clone was seen only a few times. Mouse names are used for the genes. The CDR3 extends 4 residues past the end of the read, so its final part is completed from the germline J gene. Other DNA sequences in this sample translate to the same CDR3. The gene calls are TRBV5 and TRBJ2-2; 8 bases fit TRBD1. Germline CDR1 LGHNA, CDR2 YNLKQL (reference sequence). The V and J ends lost 4 bases and 4 bases, in that order; junction bases with no gene match: 5. This CDR3 spans 15 amino acids. The CDR3 protein is CASSPQGAGTGQLYF. Incomplete CDR3 DNA: TGTGCCAGCAGCCCCCAGGGGGCAGGCACCGGG.

This clone was recorded a few times. The genes and germline here are from mouse. The CDR3 DNA, read in part, is TGCACCTGCAGTGCAGATCCCAGTTCC. As protein: CTCSADPSS. In full, the CDR3 reads CTCSADPSSDYTF. The chain links TRBV1 to TRBJ1-2; D not resolved. The CDR3 end lies 4 residues beyond the end of the read and is filled in from the germline J gene. This CDR3 comprises 13 residues. Germline assignment: CDR1 NSQYPW and CDR2 LRSPGD (reference sequence). The whole variable domain, remainder taken from reference TRBV1 and TRBJ1-2, is VTLLEQNPRWRLVPRGQAVNLRCILKNSQYPWMSWYQQDLQKQLQWLFTLRSPGDKEVKSLPGADYLATRVTDTELRLQVANMSQGRTLYCTCSADPSSDYTFGSGTRLLVI.

This clone was seen only a few times. These gene names are mouse names. The read gets to within 4 residues of the CDR3 end, and the germline J gene fills in the rest. The chain combines TRBV5 with TRBJ2-5; no firm D call. Trimming pared 0 bases from V and 0 bases from J, leaving 7 bases between. The germline V gene encodes CDR1 LGHNA and CDR2 YNLKQL (reference sequence). The CDR3 length is 15 residues. The chain's CDR3 is CASSQDRQNQDTQYF. The part of the CDR3 DNA that was read is TGTGCCAGCAGCCAAGATAGACAAAACCAAGAC.

This clone was observed at least ten times. Gene and germline names: mouse. The read terminates 4 residues before the CDR3 end, so the remaining end is supplied by the germline J gene. This chain links TRBV13-1 with TRBJ2-5, with D hard to call. Trimming cost V 4 bases and J 3 bases, with 6 bases left between them. This CDR3 is built from 12 residues. Looked up from germline, CDR1 is NSHNY and CDR2 is SYGAGN. CDR3 bases read: TGTGCCAGCAGTTTCCCACAAGAC. Residues: CASSFPQD. In full, the CDR3 is CASSFPQDTQYF.

This clone was seen a few times. The listed genes are named as in mouse. From the germline J gene comes the end of the CDR3, since the read stops 4 residues before it. V is TRBV13-1 and J is TRBJ2-1, with a possible D match to TRBD1 (6 bases). V was cut by 1 base and J by 5 bases, with 10 bases left in between. Germline V gene data show CDR1 as NSHNY and CDR2 as SYGAGN. The length of the CDR3 is 14 residues. CDR3 region: CASSDWDKNAEQFF. The sequenced part of the CDR3 DNA is TGTGCCAGCAGTGATTGGGACAAAAATGCT.

The table lists this clone with many counts. Gene names denote mouse genes. Other nucleotide sequences in the sample specify the same CDR3. This chain's CDR3 is CASSEGQGNSDYTF. The sequenced part of the CDR3 DNA is TGTGCCAGCAGTGAGGGACAGGGGAACTCC. The J gene is TRBJ1-2, the V gene TRBV13-1; TRBD1 matches 10 bases. The read comes to an end 4 residues before the CDR3 does, leaving the germline J gene to fill in the end. The CDR3 contains 14 residues. With 2 bases clipped from V and 2 bases from J, the junction kept 0 bases outside the gene matches. Germline CDR1 and CDR2: NSHNY and SYGAGN.

This clone came up a few times. Genes here carry mouse names. Other DNA variants within this sample encode the same CDR3. The CDR3 is CASSIQGRNTEVFF. The CDR3 bases that were read are TGTGCCAGCAGTATACAGGGGAGAAACACA. V gene TRBV19 combines with J gene TRBJ1-1; weak D call: TRBD1 (6 bases). The sequenced fragment ends 4 residues before the CDR3 boundary, so the rest is inferred from the germline J gene. CDR3 length: 14 amino acids. V dropped 1 base and J dropped 1 base, with 8 bases sitting between them. CDR1 FNHDT and CDR2 SITEND come from the germline V gene (reference sequence).

A word on this clone: Germline and genes: mouse. The CDR3 end is not reached by the read, which stops 4 residues before it; the germline J gene fills it in. V and J are TRBV5 and TRBJ2-3, with D hard to call. The germline gives CDR1 LGHNA, CDR2 YNLKQL (reference sequence). The CDR3 extends over 15 amino acids. The V and J ends lost 4 bases and 0 bases respectively, with 11 bases between them. CDR3 bases read: TGTGCCAGCAGCCCCCCCCTGGATAGTGCAGAA. Encoded protein: CASSPPLDSAE. The CDR3 reads in full as CASSPPLDSAETLYF.